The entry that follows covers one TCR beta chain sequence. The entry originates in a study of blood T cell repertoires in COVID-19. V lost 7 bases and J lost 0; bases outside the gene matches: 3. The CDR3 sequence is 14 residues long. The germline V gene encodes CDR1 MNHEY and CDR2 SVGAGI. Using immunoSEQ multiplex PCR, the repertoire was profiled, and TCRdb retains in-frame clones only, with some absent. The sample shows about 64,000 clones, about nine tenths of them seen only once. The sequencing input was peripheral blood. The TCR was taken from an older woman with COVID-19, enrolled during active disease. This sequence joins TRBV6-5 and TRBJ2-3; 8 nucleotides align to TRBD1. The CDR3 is CASKDRVSTDTQYF. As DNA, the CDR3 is TGTGCCAGCAAGGACAGGGTTAGCACAGATACGCAGTATTTT.